This entry is about one T cell receptor beta chain. With 60 Vbeta and 13 Jbeta primers, the PCR was carried out. Clones were read by immunoSEQ multiplex PCR, and TCRdb kept only the in-frame ones, dropping some. Here the sample spans more than 200,000 clones, almost 70% being singletons. The CDR3 covers 13 residues. The V and J ends lost 7 bases and 7 bases, in that order; junction bases with no gene match: 5. Per germline, CDR1 MDHEN and CDR2 SYDVKM. The sample belongs to a study of cytomegalovirus exposure and HLA in healthy donors. Source material: PBMCs. This receptor was taken from a middle-aged man in good health and CMV-seropositive. J is TRBJ1-1 and V is TRBV28; 11 bases match TRBD1. In DNA, the CDR3 is TGTGCCAGCACGGACAGGGGGCTACTTGAAGCTTTCTTT. Translated: CASTDRGLLEAFF.